This T cell receptor (beta chain) is from a study of blood T cell repertoires in COVID-19. Profiling relied on immunoSEQ multiplex PCR, and the TCRdb table lists in-frame clones only, not all of them. Here the sample spans approximately 220,000 clones, around 90% being singletons. This CDR3 comprises 16 residues. Trimming left V 0 bases short and J 0 bases short, with 9 bases between. Germline-derived CDR1 and CDR2 are MGHRA and YSYEKL. The J gene is TRBJ2-1, the V gene TRBV4-1, with D maybe TRBD1 (6 bases). This clonotype originated in a man between 60 and 70 years old with acute or convalescent COVID-19. Sequencing used peripheral blood. The CDR3 region has the DNA TGCGCCAGCAGCCAAGAAACAGGGAGCTCCTACAATGAGCAGTTCTTC. It encodes CASSQETGSSYNEQFF.